Described below is a single T cell receptor beta chain sequence and its context. Its antigen is unidentified. The CDR3 has 16 amino acids. Germline V CDR1 and CDR2: MNHNS, SASEGT. Trimming removed 2 bases from V and 3 bases from J, with 16 bases in between. Assay: immunoSEQ multiplex PCR; the TCRdb copy retains only in-frame clones and omits some. The sample gives 100,000 to 150,000 clones, around 90% of which show up once; about 1.1% is in the top ten. The sample belongs to a study of T cell responses to AZD1222 COVID-19 vaccine. General study findings and limits: CD4 TCRs covered the whole spike, strongest at regions 160-218 and 743-854. The donor cohort was predominantly white British with a female majority, and clonal diversity may have been underestimated.

The specimen was peripheral blood, collected 28 days after the second AZD1222 dose. The sequence derives from an adult who received the AZD1222 COVID-19 vaccine. The chain links TRBV6-1 to TRBJ2-5, with D perhaps TRBD2 (6 bases). CDR3 protein: CASSEPGRGGKETQYF. The CDR3 DNA follows: TGTGCCAGCAGTGAACCCGGGAGAGGAGGAAAAGAGACCCAGTACTTC.